This is a list of T cell receptor beta chains from one sample in a study of shared clonotypes between healthy human individuals. Clones were sequenced by immunoSEQ multiplex PCR, and TCRdb holds only the in-frame ones, with some missing. Of about 2.4 million clones listed, over 85% are singletons. Material for sequencing was naive CD4+ T cells from PBMCs. These receptors originate from a man between 18 and 35 years old in good health. Some clones in this sample may be carry-over from other donors' samples. The CDR3 runs from the conserved cysteine through the conserved F or W. D genes are given only for firm matches.

TRBJ1-5,TRBD1,TRBV5-1,15,CASSLGTGTFQPQHF
TRBJ1-5,TRBD1,TRBV27,15,CASSNVRGAGQPQHF
TRBJ2-7,TRBD2,TRBV18,15,CASSLTSGRDDEQYF
TRBJ2-7,-,TRBV13,19,CASNRRAKTGLPPPYEQYF
TRBJ2-7,TRBD1,TRBV27,15,CASSWGTGVLMEQYF
TRBJ2-7,TRBD2,TRBV27,15,CASSLNGRAPYEQYF
TRBJ2-2,-,TRBV7-9,17,CASSLGSSAGNTGELFF
TRBJ2-5,-,TRBV12-1,15,CASSGLAGYCETQYF
TRBJ2-1,-,TRBV27,16,CASSLFAVGGSNEQFF
TRBJ1-4,-,TRBV10-3,13,CAIGERSGEKLFF
TRBJ2-2,-,TRBV6-5,13,CASSVRATGELFF
TRBJ1-1,-,TRBV25-1,17,CASSESNPGWRGTEAFF
TRBJ2-1,TRBD2,TRBV5-1,16,CASSLTSGSSYNEQFF
TRBJ2-1,-,TRBV7-2,13,CASSLLFPNEQFF
TRBJ2-5,-,TRBV18,13,CASHTGVKETQYF
TRBJ1-2,-,TRBV30,13,CAWSVRGVGGYTF